This T cell receptor (beta chain) derives from a study of vaccination effects on CD4 cells after COVID-19. Study-level information: Samples that were drawn after vaccination came a median of 72 days after the second dose. General study points: Infection- and vaccine-induced clones contracted markedly late after vaccination. Missing from the study were early post-infection timepoints, and its convalescent patients were few.

The CDR3 is 18 residues long. V was clipped by 5 bases and J by 0 bases; unmatched bases: 8. CDR1 is SEHNR and CDR2 is FQNEAQ in the germline V gene (reference sequence). The protocol was immunoSEQ multiplex PCR, while the TCRdb copy is restricted to in-frame clones and leaves out a portion. This sample has about 33,000 clones; roughly 82% occur once, and the top ten carry around 1.5%. A few counts support this clone. As yet, its antigen is unknown. Before any sequencing was done, the ViraFEST assay used viral peptide pools to expand antigen-specific CD4+ T cells. Investigators separated out CD4+ T cells once around nine days of culture had passed. Either the BNT162b2 or mRNA-1273 vaccine was given to participants in two doses. On both days 3 and 7, half of the culture medium was replaced with IL-2 medium.

Sequenced here: CD4+ T cells from PBMCs cultured with HCoV-NL63 spike peptides, sampled after COVID-19 vaccination. The chain is built from TRBV7-9 and TRBJ2-2, with 11 bases that match TRBD1. This TCR derives from a human donor who received a COVID-19 vaccine. Some clones in this sample may be carry-over from other donors' samples. CDR3 sequence (DNA): TGTGCCAGCAGCGCCCGGACAGGGGGCAAAGCGAACACCGGGGAGCTGTTTTTT. Protein: CASSARTGGKANTGELFF.